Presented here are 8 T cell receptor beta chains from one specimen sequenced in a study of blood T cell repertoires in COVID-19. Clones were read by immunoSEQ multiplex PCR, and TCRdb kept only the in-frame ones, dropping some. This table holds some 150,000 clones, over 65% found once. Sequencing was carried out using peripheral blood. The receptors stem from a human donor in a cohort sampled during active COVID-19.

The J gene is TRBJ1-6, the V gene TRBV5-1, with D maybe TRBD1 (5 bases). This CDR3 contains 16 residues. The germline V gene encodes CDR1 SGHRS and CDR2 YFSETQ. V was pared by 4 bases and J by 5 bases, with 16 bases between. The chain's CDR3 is CASSDRGVGNNSPLHF. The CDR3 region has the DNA TGCGCCAGCAGCGACCGGGGGGTTGGAAATAATTCACCCCTCCACTTT.

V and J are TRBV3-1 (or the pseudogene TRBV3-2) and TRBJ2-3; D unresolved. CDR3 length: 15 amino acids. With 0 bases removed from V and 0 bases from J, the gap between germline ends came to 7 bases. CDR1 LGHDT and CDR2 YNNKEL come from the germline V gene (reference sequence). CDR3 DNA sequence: TGTGCCAGCAGCCAAGACACTACTAGCACAGATACGCAGTATTTT. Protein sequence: CASSQDTTSTDTQYF.

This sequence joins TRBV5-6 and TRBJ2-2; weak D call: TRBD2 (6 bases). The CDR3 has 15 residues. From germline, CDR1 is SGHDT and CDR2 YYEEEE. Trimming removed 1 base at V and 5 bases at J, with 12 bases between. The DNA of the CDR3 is TGTGCCAGCAGCTTGTATAGGGGAGGTACCGGGGAGCTGTTTTTT. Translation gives CASSLYRGGTGELFF.

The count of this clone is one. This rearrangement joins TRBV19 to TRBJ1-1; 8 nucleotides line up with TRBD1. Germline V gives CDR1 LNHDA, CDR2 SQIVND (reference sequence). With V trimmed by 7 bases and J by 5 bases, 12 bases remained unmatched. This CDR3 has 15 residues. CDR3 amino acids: CASKETGGRWTEAFF. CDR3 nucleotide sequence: TGTGCCAGTAAGGAAACAGGGGGTAGGTGGACTGAAGCTTTCTTT.

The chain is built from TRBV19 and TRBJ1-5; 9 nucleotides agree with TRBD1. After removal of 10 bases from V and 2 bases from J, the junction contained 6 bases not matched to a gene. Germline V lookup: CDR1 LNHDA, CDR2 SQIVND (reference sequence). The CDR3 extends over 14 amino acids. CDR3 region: CATRTGVGNQPQHF. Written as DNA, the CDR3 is TGTGCCACCAGGACAGGGGTAGGCAATCAGCCCCAGCATTTT.

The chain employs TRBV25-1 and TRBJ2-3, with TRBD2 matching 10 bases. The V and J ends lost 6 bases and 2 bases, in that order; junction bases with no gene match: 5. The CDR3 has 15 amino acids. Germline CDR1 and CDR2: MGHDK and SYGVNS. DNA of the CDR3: TGTGCCAGCAGCCCCGGGACTAGCGTCACAGATACGCAGTATTTT. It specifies CASSPGTSVTDTQYF. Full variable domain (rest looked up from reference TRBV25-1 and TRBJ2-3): EADIYQTPRYLVIGTGKKITLECSQTMGHDKMYWYQQDPGMELHLIHYSYGVNSTEKGDLSSESTVSRIRTEHFPLTLESARPSHTSQYLCASSPGTSVTDTQYFGPGTRLTVL.

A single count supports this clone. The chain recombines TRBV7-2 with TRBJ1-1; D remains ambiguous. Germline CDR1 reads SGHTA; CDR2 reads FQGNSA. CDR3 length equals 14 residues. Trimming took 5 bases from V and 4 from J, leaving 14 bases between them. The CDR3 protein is CASSQAARGTEAFF. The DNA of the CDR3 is TGTGCCAGCAGCCAAGCTGCTCGGGGCACTGAAGCTTTCTTT.

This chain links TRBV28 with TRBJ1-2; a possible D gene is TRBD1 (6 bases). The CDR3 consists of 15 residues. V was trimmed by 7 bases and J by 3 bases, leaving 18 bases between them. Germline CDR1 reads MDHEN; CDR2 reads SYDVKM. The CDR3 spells CASILGGAPDYGYTF. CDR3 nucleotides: TGTGCCAGCATTCTTGGGGGGGCGCCAGACTATGGCTACACCTTC.